Presented here are 25 T cell receptor beta chains from one specimen sequenced in a study of beta chain features in type 1 diabetes. What was sequenced were expressed TCRB transcripts, since all of the isolated RNA had been reverse transcribed. Method: immunoSEQ multiplex PCR; TCRdb's copy keeps in-frame clones and lacks some. The data contain fewer than 900,000 clones, about a sixth of them seen just once; the ten biggest clones take up 0.02% to 0.025%. Sequenced material: naive CD4+ T cells from blood. These receptors were collected from a woman aged 18-30 years in good health.

The chain combines TRBV13 with TRBJ2-5; D gene ambiguous. In germline, CDR1 is PRHDT, CDR2 FYEKMQ (reference sequence). This CDR3 is built from 13 residues. The germline V and J ends were trimmed by 3 bases and 5 bases, with 10 bases remaining between them. The CDR3 reads CASSFAARETQYF. DNA for the CDR3: TGTGCCAGCAGCTTTGCGGCGCGGGAGACCCAGTACTTC.

This chain uses TRBV30 with TRBJ1-5; D is ambiguous. V was shortened by 5 bases and J by 2 bases, with 22 bases between the two germline ends. Germline CDR1 is GTSNPN and CDR2 is SVGIG (reference sequence). CDR3 length: 17 amino acids. CDR3 sequence reads: CAWPVGLPDLRNQPQHF. The CDR3 bases are TGTGCCTGGCCTGTAGGGTTGCCGGACTTGCGCAATCAGCCCCAGCATTTT.

This clone was seen more than once but under ten times. The rearrangement links TRBV28 to TRBJ2-1, with TRBD2 matching over 7 bases. Germline CDR1 is MDHEN and CDR2 is SYDVKM. Trimming took 7 bases from V and 1 from J; bases not matched to a gene: 7. This CDR3 is built from 15 residues. CDR3 in amino acids: CASKSASGSYNEQFF. Written as DNA, the CDR3 is TGTGCCAGCAAATCGGCTAGCGGTTCCTACAATGAGCAGTTCTTC.

This clone was counted only a few times. The CDR3 spells CASRERLARNEQFF. CDR3 nucleotide sequence: TGTGCCAGCAGGGAACGACTAGCTCGGAATGAGCAGTTCTTC. The gene calls are TRBV2 and TRBJ2-1; 7 bases agree with TRBD2. This CDR3 is built from 14 residues. Per the germline V gene, CDR1 is SNHLY and CDR2 is FYNNEI. The V segment lost 6 bases and the J segment 7 bases; nucleotides outside the gene matches: 9.

CDR3 amino acids: CASSNQETQYF. In nucleotides, the CDR3 is TGTGCCAGCAGCAACCAAGAGACCCAGTACTTC. V gene TRBV13 combines with J gene TRBJ2-5; D call uncertain. Germline assignment: CDR1 PRHDT and CDR2 FYEKMQ (reference sequence). The CDR3 length is 11 residues. The V end was cut by 5 bases, the J end by 0 bases, with 1 base between.

A remark on this clone: The sample carries other DNA sequences with the same CDR3. V usage is TRBV27 and J usage is TRBJ2-1, with 9 bases matching TRBD2. The CDR3 contains 18 residues. The germline CDR1 and CDR2 sequences are MNHEY and SMNVEV (reference sequence). V shed 7 bases and J 0 bases; nucleotides not matched to a gene: 13. CDR3 coding DNA: TGTGCCAGCACCGACTCCGGGACTAGCATCTTCTCCTACAATGAGCAGTTCTTC. This gives the protein CASTDSGTSIFSYNEQFF.

The J gene is TRBJ2-3, the V gene TRBV29-1; the D gene is possibly TRBD2 (6 bases). The CDR3 spans 13 residues. Germline CDR1 and CDR2: SQVTM and ANQGSEA. Between the trimmed V and J ends, which lost 4 bases and 3 bases, there was a span of 11 bases. Here the CDR3 reads CSVVGTLTDTQYF. The CDR3 DNA follows: TGCAGCGTTGTAGGGACTCTTACAGATACGCAGTATTTT.

This clone was seen more than once but under ten times. Within the sample, other DNA sequences also encode this same CDR3. The J gene is TRBJ2-5, the V gene TRBV18, with TRBD1 matching over 7 bases. Per the germline V gene, CDR1 is KGHSH and CDR2 is LQKENI. Trimming took 4 bases from V and 5 from J; bases not matched to a gene: 1. The CDR3 extends over 12 amino acids. Here the CDR3 reads CASSRGQETQYF. CDR3 sequence (DNA): TGTGCCAGCTCACGGGGACAGGAGACCCAGTACTTC. The complete variable domain, with remaining parts taken from reference TRBV18 and TRBJ2-5, reads NAGVMQNPRHLVRRRGQEARLRCSPMKGHSHVYWYRQLPEEGLKFMVYLQKENIIDESGMPKERFSAEFPKEGPSILRIQQVVRGDSAAYFCASSRGQETQYFGPGTRLLVL.

The chain links TRBV6-5 to TRBJ2-5; D unclear. V shed 0 bases and J shed 5 bases, with 7 bases lying between them. CDR3 size: 13 residues. Germline values: CDR1 MNHEY, CDR2 SVGAGI. The CDR3 region is CASSYSNWETQYF. The CDR3 DNA is TGTGCCAGCAGTTACTCGAATTGGGAGACCCAGTACTTC.

This clone occurred a few times. The chain employs TRBV20-1 and TRBJ2-1; D remains ambiguous. Germline CDR1 and CDR2: DFQATT and SNEGSKA (reference sequence). This CDR3 region has 11 residues. Trimming took off 2 bases at V and 8 bases at J, with 7 bases between the two ends. CDR3 nucleotides: TGCAGTGCTAGAAACGACCATGAGCAGTTCTTC. This encodes CSARNDHEQFF.

This sequence joins TRBV14 and TRBJ2-1; D is uncertain. Germline V gene data show CDR1 as SGHDN and CDR2 as FVKESK. The CDR3 covers 14 residues. Trimming pared 1 base from V and 3 bases from J, leaving 7 bases between. The CDR3 region is CASSQGNLYNEQFF. CDR3 sequence (DNA): TGTGCCAGCAGCCAAGGAAATCTCTACAATGAGCAGTTCTTC. Supplemented by reference TRBV14 and TRBJ2-1, the full variable domain reads EAGVTQFPSHSVIEKGQTVTLRCDPISGHDNLYWYRRVMGKEIKFLLHFVKESKQDESGMPNNRFLAERTGGTYSTLKVQPAELEDSGVYFCASSQGNLYNEQFFGPGTRLTVL.

The genes are TRBV18 and TRBJ2-2, with no clear D. The germline V gene encodes CDR1 KGHSH and CDR2 LQKENI. CDR3 length: 15 residues. V dropped 1 base and J dropped 2 bases, with 8 bases sitting between them. The CDR3 reads CASSPQARNTGELFF. CDR3 coding DNA: TGTGCCAGCTCACCACAAGCCCGCAACACCGGGGAGCTGTTTTTT.

This clone was recorded a few times. The rearrangement joins TRBV20-1 to TRBJ2-1, with unresolved D. CDR3 length: 10 residues. The V end lost 6 bases, the J end lost 8 bases, and 8 bases lay between the germline ends. Germline CDR1 DFQATT, CDR2 SNEGSKA (reference sequence). CDR3 protein: CSASTDEQFF. In nucleotides, the CDR3 is TGCAGTGCCAGCACGGATGAGCAGTTCTTC.

This clone was observed a handful of times. This specimen includes other DNA sequences encoding the same CDR3. This chain links TRBV29-1 with TRBJ2-3; D could derive from TRBD1 or TRBD2 (5 bases each). The germline V gene encodes CDR1 SQVTM and CDR2 ANQGSEA. Trimming pared 5 bases from V and 1 base from J, leaving 10 bases between. The CDR3 sequence is 13 residues long. The CDR3 is CSVLGDGTDTQYF. DNA of the CDR3: TGCAGCGTTTTGGGGGACGGCACAGATACGCAGTATTTT.

The chain uses TRBV4-2 and TRBJ2-4; D is perhaps TRBD2 (6 bases). CDR1 and CDR2 (germline): LGHNA, YNFKEQ. V was cut by 2 bases and J by 2 bases, with 16 bases left in between. This CDR3 region has 17 residues. CDR3 coding DNA: TGTGCCAGCAGCCAATATGGGGGAGGTACATCCAAAAACATTCAGTACTTC. Protein: CASSQYGGGTSKNIQYF.

V and J are TRBV28 and TRBJ1-2; 7 bases match TRBD1. Germline-derived CDR1 and CDR2 are MDHEN and SYDVKM. The CDR3 is made up of 13 amino acids. Trimming took 10 bases from V and 0 from J; bases not matched to a gene: 5. This CDR3 reads CATWTGPNYGYTF. The CDR3 region has the DNA TGTGCCACATGGACAGGCCCTAACTATGGCTACACCTTC.

Here the CDR3 reads CASSFRGANSQASTDTQYF. The CDR3 region has the DNA TGTGCCAGCAGTTTTCGGGGAGCGAACAGTCAGGCTAGCACAGATACGCAGTATTTT. The rearrangement links TRBV27 to TRBJ2-3, with D perhaps TRBD2 (5 bases). The germline V gene has CDR1 MNHEY and CDR2 SMNVEV (reference sequence). The CDR3 loop spans 19 amino acids. The V gene lost 3 bases and the J gene lost 0 bases, with 22 bases spanning the gap.

This clone has only a few counts. The chain carries TRBV2 and TRBJ2-5; 8 bases match TRBD1. The end of the DNA is better explained by TRBJ2-7, so the J call may be wrong. The germline CDR1 and CDR2 sequences are SNHLY and FYNNEI. The CDR3 spans 13 residues. The CDR3 DNA is TGTGCCAGCAGTTCGGACAGGGTCTACGAGCAGTACTTC. Translating gives CASSSDRVYEQYF.

This clone turned up a few times. The rearrangement joins TRBV12-5 to TRBJ2-1, with D perhaps being TRBD1 or TRBD2 (5 bases each). Germline-derived CDR1 and CDR2 are LGHNT and FRNRAP. CDR3 size: 15 residues. Trimming left V 5 bases short and J 9 bases short, with 20 bases between. Written as DNA, the CDR3 is TGTGCTAGTGGTGAGGGTTCGGTCAATGGGGGTGAGCAGTTCTTC. This encodes CASGEGSVNGGEQFF.

CDR3: CASRTGLKGYTF. The CDR3 DNA reads TGTGCCAGCCGGACAGGGCTCAAGGGCTACACCTTC. V and J are TRBV6-5 and TRBJ1-2; 8 positions agree with TRBD1. The V and J ends lost 8 bases and 8 bases, in that order; junction bases with no gene match: 7. This CDR3 has 12 amino acids. CDR1 and CDR2 (germline): MNHEY, SVGAGI.

This rearrangement joins TRBV11-2 to TRBJ2-4, with 7 positions matching TRBD1. The CDR3 runs 14 residues. Per germline, CDR1 SGHAT and CDR2 FQNNGV. J gave up 4 bases and V 3 bases, and 3 bases lay outside the gene matches. CDR3 loop: CASSLVTGKNIQYF. The CDR3 bases are TGTGCCAGCAGCTTGGTGACAGGGAAAAACATTCAGTACTTC.

The J gene is TRBJ1-1, the V gene TRBV4-3; D is undetermined. V dropped 0 bases and J dropped 0 bases, with 5 bases sitting between them. Germline CDR1 is LGHNA and CDR2 is YSLEER. CDR3 length: 14 amino acids. CDR3 protein: CASSQDRMNTEAFF. Written as DNA, the CDR3 is TGCGCCAGCAGCCAAGATCGAATGAACACTGAAGCTTTCTTT.

This clone was counted a few times. The chain links TRBV9 to TRBJ2-1, with 14 positions matching TRBD2. Germline CDR1 SGDLS, CDR2 YYNGEE. V lost 3 bases and J lost 1; bases outside the gene matches: 12. CDR3 length: 20 residues. CDR3 in DNA: TGTGCCAGCAGCGCGGGGACTAGCGGGAGTGTACCCTGGTCCTACAATGAGCAGTTCTTC. Protein product: CASSAGTSGSVPWSYNEQFF.

This clone was observed a few times. This chain connects TRBV5-1 to TRBJ1-1, with a weak D call TRBD1 (6 bases). The germline gives CDR1 SGHRS, CDR2 YFSETQ. Deletions cut 0 bases from V and 6 bases from J, with 15 bases between. The CDR3 covers 15 residues. CDR3 amino acids: CASSLEQGGRSEAFF. CDR3 in DNA: TGCGCCAGCAGCTTGGAACAGGGCGGTCGCTCTGAAGCTTTCTTT.

The V and J genes are TRBV4-3 and TRBJ2-6; D call uncertain. From germline, CDR1 is LGHNA and CDR2 YSLEER. The CDR3 runs to 12 residues. Trimming stripped 8 bases from V and 0 bases from J, with 2 bases between. The DNA for the CDR3 is TGCGCCAGCGGCTCTGGGGCCAACGTCCTGACTTTC. Its protein product is CASGSGANVLTF.